Following are 22 T cell receptor beta chains from one sample sequenced in a study of T cells in Graves' hyperthyroidism and ophthalmopathy. RNA transcripts served as the template for amplifying TCR beta CDR3 regions. HTBI primers drove first-round RT-PCR of the TCR CDR3. TCRdb ran MiXCR on the multiplex PCR reads and lists one entry per CDR3 protein. The data contain 400,000 to 500,000 distinct CDR3 sequences, approximately 13% of them singletons. Input material: blood. Receptors originate from a woman younger than 35 with Graves' hyperthyroidism.

The V call is TRBV13, the J call TRBJ2-5; 7 nucleotides agree with TRBD2. Germline V gives CDR1 PRHDT, CDR2 FYEKMQ (reference sequence). J was trimmed by 2 bases and V by 3 bases; bases with no gene match: 6. This CDR3 is built from 15 residues. This CDR3 is CASSFSGTLQETQYF. CDR3 sequence (DNA): TGTGCCAGCAGCTTCAGCGGGACCCTTCAAGAGACCCAGTACTTC. Based on the CDR3 plus reference TRBV13 and TRBJ2-5, the full variable domain is AAGVIQSPRHLIKEKRETATLKCYPIPRHDTVYWYQQGPGQDPQFLISFYEKMQSDKGSIPDRFSAQQFSDYHSELNMSSLELGDSALYFCASSFSGTLQETQYFGPGTRLLVL.

The table lists this clonotype with a few counts. The rearrangement joins TRBV4-1 to TRBJ2-7; 10 nucleotides line up with TRBD1. The germline gives CDR1 MGHRA, CDR2 YSYEKL. V shed 4 bases and J 3 bases; nucleotides not matched to a gene: 6. The CDR3 sequence is 15 residues long. CDR3: CASSPWTGGGYEQYF. The CDR3 bases are TGCGCCAGCAGCCCCTGGACAGGGGGGGGCTACGAGCAGTACTTC.

In this sample, this clonotype turned up a few times. The chain carries TRBV6-1 and TRBJ1-6; 7 bases map to TRBD1. Germline values: CDR1 MNHNS, CDR2 SASEGT. The CDR3 runs 13 residues. V was clipped by 5 bases and J by 10 bases; unmatched bases: 5. CDR3 sequence reads: CASSTGESSPLHF. CDR3 sequence (DNA): TGTGCCAGCAGTACAGGGGAAAGCTCACCCCTCCACTTT.

This clonotype was seen many times. This chain links TRBV3-1 with TRBJ1-3; D is uncertain. Germline V CDR1 and CDR2: LGHDT, YNNKEL (reference sequence). The V gene lost 5 bases and the J gene lost 3 bases, with 5 bases spanning the gap. This CDR3 contains 12 residues. CDR3 sequence: CASSYSGNTIYF. Written as DNA, the CDR3 is TGTGCCAGCAGCTACAGTGGAAACACCATATATTTT.

This clonotype showed up many times. The V gene is TRBV20-1, the J gene TRBJ2-2; D gene unclear. From germline, CDR1 is DFQATT and CDR2 SNEGSKA (reference sequence). Trimming took off 6 bases at V and 5 bases at J, with 7 bases between the two ends. The CDR3 consists of 11 residues. CDR3 sequence: CSAVRTGELFF. CDR3 nucleotides: TGCAGTGCCGTGAGGACCGGGGAGCTGTTTTTT.

The rearrangement joins TRBV19 to TRBJ1-1; D might be TRBD1 (6 bases). Germline CDR1 reads LNHDA; CDR2 reads SQIVND (reference sequence). V dropped 6 bases and J dropped 5 bases, with 22 bases sitting between them. This CDR3 contains 16 residues. The chain's CDR3 is CASSNPGQPGETEAFF. The CDR3 nucleotides read TGTGCCAGTAGCAACCCTGGACAGCCGGGGGAGACTGAAGCTTTCTTT.

This clonotype has more than one count but fewer than ten. The chain is built from TRBV20-1 and TRBJ1-2, with 11 positions matching TRBD1. This CDR3 is built from 14 residues. Unmatched junction bases numbered 4, after V lost 2 bases and J lost 5 bases. Germline CDR1 and CDR2: DFQATT and SNEGSKA (reference sequence). This chain's CDR3 is CSARPRDRGYGYTF. CDR3 in DNA: TGCAGTGCTAGACCCCGGGACAGGGGGTATGGCTACACCTTC.

This clonotype has a count of ten or more. The rearrangement links TRBV11-2 to TRBJ2-7; no firm D call. The CDR3 totals 13 residues. V shed 0 bases and J shed 0 bases, with 3 bases lying between them. CDR1 SGHAT and CDR2 FQNNGV come from the germline V gene. CDR3: CASSLETSYEQYF. CDR3 in DNA: TGTGCCAGCAGCTTAGAAACCTCCTACGAGCAGTACTTC.

The V call is TRBV28, the J call TRBJ2-3; 8 bases line up with TRBD1. CDR1 and CDR2 (germline): MDHEN, SYDVKM. J was trimmed by 3 bases and V by 10 bases; bases with no gene match: 6. This CDR3 comprises 13 residues. The chain's CDR3 is CATENRGTDTQYF. CDR3 coding DNA: TGTGCCACCGAAAACAGGGGGACAGATACGCAGTATTTT.

In its sample, this clonotype was seen many times. The chain combines TRBV5-1 with TRBJ2-1, with D unresolved. The CDR3 runs 17 residues. Germline CDR1 is SGHRS and CDR2 is YFSETQ. V dropped 4 bases and J dropped 4 bases, with 21 bases sitting between them. CDR3 DNA sequence: TGCGCCAGCAGCCCTGGCAATATTGGAGCCGCTTACAATGAGCAGTTCTTC. Translating gives CASSPGNIGAAYNEQFF.

The V and J genes are TRBV30 and TRBJ2-1, with TRBD2 as a possible D gene (6 bases). This CDR3 spans 14 amino acids. Germline CDR1 and CDR2: GTSNPN and SVGIG (reference sequence). Trimming removed 5 bases from V and 3 bases from J, with 14 bases in between. The CDR3 protein is CAWARDSLYNEQFF. The CDR3 DNA follows: TGTGCCTGGGCCCGGGACTCCCTCTACAATGAGCAGTTCTTC. Combining the CDR3 with reference TRBV30 and TRBJ2-1 gives the whole variable domain SQTIHQWPATLVQPVGSPLSLECTVEGTSNPNLYWYRQAAGRGLQLLFYSVGIGQISSEVPQNLSASRPQDRQFILSSKKLLLSDSGFYLCAWARDSLYNEQFFGPGTRLTVL.

This clonotype has just one count. This may arise from a read error, as a much more abundant clone is one base away. The chain combines TRBV11-1 with TRBJ2-5; 8 nucleotides line up with TRBD2. Germline V CDR1 and CDR2: SGHAT, FQDESV (reference sequence). Trimming removed 5 bases from V and 9 bases from J; junction bases left unmatched: 8. The CDR3 has 13 residues. Here the CDR3 reads CASSQEGAGAQYF. The CDR3 DNA is TGTGCCAGCAGCCAAGAGGGAGCGGGGGCCCAGTACTTC.

Notes on this clonotype: A much larger clone differs from this one at a single base, so this may be a read error. In this CDR3 the conserved last residue, phenylalanine or tryptophan, is missing, so a read error is likely. J is TRBJ2-7 and V is TRBV28; D is possibly TRBD2 (6 bases). The V end lost 6 bases, the J end lost 3 bases, and 21 bases lay between the germline ends. CDR3 size: 16 residues. Germline V lookup: CDR1 MDHEN, CDR2 SYDVKM. CDR3 sequence reads: CASSQGAGSGSYEQYL. Here the CDR3 DNA reads TGTGCCAGCAGCCAAGGGGCGGGTAGCGGCAGCTACGAGCAGTACCTC.

The table lists this clonotype with a few counts. The chain uses TRBV4-3 and TRBJ1-1; D is ambiguous. Looked up from germline, CDR1 is LGHNA and CDR2 is YSLEER. With 0 bases removed from V and 1 base from J, the gap between germline ends came to 9 bases. This CDR3 contains 15 residues. CDR3: CASSQDLLGNTEAFF. CDR3 in DNA: TGCGCCAGCAGCCAAGATCTTCTGGGGAACACTGAAGCTTTCTTT.

This clonotype was counted at least ten times. The gene calls are TRBV9 and TRBJ1-2; D is unclear. Trimming removed 0 bases from V and 2 bases from J, with 11 bases in between. The CDR3 has 15 residues. The germline V gene encodes CDR1 SGDLS and CDR2 YYNGEE. The CDR3 DNA is TGTGCCAGCAGCGTAGATCTGGGCCAGAACTATGGCTACACCTTC. This gives the protein CASSVDLGQNYGYTF.

A few counts support this clonotype. This chain links TRBV19 with TRBJ2-7; 11 bases are shared with TRBD1. Germline lookup yields CDR1 LNHDA and CDR2 SQIVND (reference sequence). V was pared by 2 bases and J by 7 bases, with 10 bases of the junction left unmatched. CDR3 length: 16 residues. CDR3 nucleotides: TGTGCCAGTAGTATAACCGGGACAGGGGGTTATTCGGAGCAGTACTTC. It encodes CASSITGTGGYSEQYF.

V and J are TRBV19 and TRBJ1-2; D not resolved. CDR1 is LNHDA, CDR2 SQIVND, per germline (reference sequence). This CDR3 has 13 amino acids. V lost 9 bases and J lost 4, with 15 bases in between. The CDR3 nucleotides read TGTGCCAGCTACAACCGGGAATTCTATGGCTACACCTTC. Its translation is CASYNREFYGYTF.

Turning to this clonotype: Lacking the conserved final phenylalanine or tryptophan, this CDR3 likely reflects a read error. J is TRBJ2-5 and V is TRBV7-3; 12 nucleotides agree with TRBD2. Germline trimming cut 2 bases from V and 4 bases from J; bases unmatched to any gene: 8. Germline assignment: CDR1 SGHTA and CDR2 FQGTGA. The CDR3 extends over 17 amino acids. CDR3 sequence reads: CASSLDKTGLAGETQYS. The CDR3 coding sequence is TGTGCCAGCAGCTTAGATAAAACGGGACTAGCGGGAGAGACCCAGTACTCC.

The sample holds many counts of this clonotype. The rearrangement links TRBV2 to TRBJ2-3; 10 positions agree with TRBD2. Germline CDR1 SNHLY, CDR2 FYNNEI. The CDR3 has 15 residues. Trimming took 6 bases from V and 4 from J; bases not matched to a gene: 7. The CDR3 reads CASRERLAGSDTQYF. The DNA of the CDR3 is TGTGCCAGCAGGGAGCGACTAGCGGGTTCAGATACGCAGTATTTT.

To note about this clonotype: A much larger clone lies a single base off, so this may be a read error. This chain links TRBV20-1 with TRBJ2-1, with D unclear. The CDR3 covers 15 residues. The germline V gene has CDR1 DFQATT and CDR2 SNEGSKA (reference sequence). The CDR3 bases are TGCAGTGCTAGTTGGCGGCAACGTCCCTACGATGAGCAGTTCTTC. Protein: CSASWRQRPYDEQFF.

In this sample, this clonotype turned up many times. The chain joins TRBV20-1 to TRBJ1-4, with D hard to call. Trimming pared 2 bases from V and 5 bases from J, leaving 15 bases between. This CDR3 is built from 15 residues. The V gene's germline CDR1 is DFQATT and CDR2 SNEGSKA (reference sequence). The chain's CDR3 is CSARTRTALNEKLFF. The CDR3 nucleotides are TGCAGTGCTAGAACCAGGACGGCCTTGAATGAAAAACTGTTTTTT.

This clonotype was seen only a few times. The J gene is TRBJ2-2, the V gene TRBV12-3 or TRBV12-4; TRBD2 agrees at 15 bases. The CDR3 has 19 residues. Trimming cost V 6 bases and J 7 bases; bases outside gene matches: 15. CDR3 amino acids: CASSSSGLAGGPRVGELFF. The CDR3 DNA sequence: TGTGCCAGCAGCTCCTCCGGACTAGCGGGAGGGCCAAGGGTCGGGGAGCTGTTTTTT.